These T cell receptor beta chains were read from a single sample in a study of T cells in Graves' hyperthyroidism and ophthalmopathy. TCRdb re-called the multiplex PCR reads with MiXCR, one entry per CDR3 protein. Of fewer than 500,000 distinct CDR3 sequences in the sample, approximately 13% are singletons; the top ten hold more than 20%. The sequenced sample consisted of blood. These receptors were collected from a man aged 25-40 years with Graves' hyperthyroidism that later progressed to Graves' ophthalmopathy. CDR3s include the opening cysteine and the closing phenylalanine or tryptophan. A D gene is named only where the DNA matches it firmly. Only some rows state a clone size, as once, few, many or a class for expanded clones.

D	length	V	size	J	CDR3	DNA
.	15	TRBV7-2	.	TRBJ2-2	CASSLGGPGTGELFF	TGTGCCAGCAGCTTAGGTGGGCCGGGCACCGGGGAGCTGTTTTTT
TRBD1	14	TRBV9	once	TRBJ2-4	CASSPRQGGYIQYF	TGTGCCAGCAGCCCAAGACAGGGGGGATACATTCAGTACTTC
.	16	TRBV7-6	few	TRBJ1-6	CASSPRQVSLNSPLHF	TGTGCCAGCAGTCCCCGACAGGTCTCCCTTAATTCACCCCTCCACTTT
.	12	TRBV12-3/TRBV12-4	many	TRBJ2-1	CASSLNTNEQFF	TGTGCCAGCAGTTTAAACACGAATGAGCAGTTCTTC
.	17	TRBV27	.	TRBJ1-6	CASSLRGEARIDSPLHF	TGTGCCAGCAGTTTACGTGGCGAGGCAAGGATCGATTCACCCCTCCACTTT
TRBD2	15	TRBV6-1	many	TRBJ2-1	CASSWKRGVYNEQFF	TGTGCCAGCAGTTGGAAGCGGGGGGTCTACAATGAGCAGTTCTTC
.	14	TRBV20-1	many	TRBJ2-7	CSARDTGQSYEQYF	TGCAGTGCTAGAGATACGGGGCAATCCTACGAGCAGTACTTC
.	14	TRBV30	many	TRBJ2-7	CAWSVPPSTYEQYF	TGTGCCTGGAGTGTACCCCCCTCTACGTACGAGCAGTACTTC
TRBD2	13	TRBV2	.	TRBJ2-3	CASSVGGGNTQYF	TGTGCCAGCAGTGTCGGGGGGGGGAACACGCAGTATTTT
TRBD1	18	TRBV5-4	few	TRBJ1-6	CASSPSRDRVAYNSPLHF	TGTGCCAGCAGCCCCTCCCGGGACAGGGTTGCCTATAATTCACCCCTCCACTTT
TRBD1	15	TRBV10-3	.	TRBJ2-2	CAITETGAYTGELFF	TGTGCCATCACCGAGACAGGGGCCTACACCGGGGAGCTGTTTTTT
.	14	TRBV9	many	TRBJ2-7	CASSVFGDTYEQYF	TGTGCCAGCAGCGTATTTGGGGACACCTACGAGCAGTACTTC
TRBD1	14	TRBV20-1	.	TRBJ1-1	CSANQGGARTEAFF	TGCAGTGCAAACCAAGGGGGCGCGAGGACTGAAGCTTTCTTT
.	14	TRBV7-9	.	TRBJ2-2	CASSLGIFTGELFF	TGTGCCAGCAGCTTAGGCATTTTCACCGGGGAGCTGTTTTTT
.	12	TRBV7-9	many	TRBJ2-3	CASRESTDTQYF	TGTGCCAGCAGAGAGAGCACAGATACGCAGTATTTT
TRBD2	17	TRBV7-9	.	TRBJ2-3	CASSSSVGGGATDTQYF	TGTGCCAGCAGCTCCTCGGTTGGCGGGGGGGCCACAGATACGCAGTATTTT
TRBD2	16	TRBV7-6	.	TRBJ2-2	CASSLLGLEYPGELFF	TGTGCCAGCAGCCTCCTTGGACTAGAATATCCCGGGGAGCTGTTTTTT
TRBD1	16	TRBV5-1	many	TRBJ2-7	CASSLGPGQGAYEQYF	TGCGCCAGCAGCTTGGGTCCGGGACAGGGGGCCTACGAGCAGTACTTC
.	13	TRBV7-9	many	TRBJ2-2	CASSSRGSGELFF	TGTGCCAGCAGCTCGCGAGGGTCTGGGGAGCTGTTTTTT
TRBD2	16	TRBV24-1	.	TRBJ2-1	CATSDPGLAGGNEQFF	TGTGCCACCAGTGACCCGGGACTAGCGGGGGGTAATGAGCAGTTCTTC
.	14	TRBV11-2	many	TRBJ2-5	CASSPWTEQETQYF	TGTGCCAGCAGCCCTTGGACAGAGCAAGAGACCCAGTACTTC
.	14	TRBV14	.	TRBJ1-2	CASSQGVTNYGYTF	TGTGCCAGCAGCCAAGGTGTGACTAACTATGGCTACACCTTC
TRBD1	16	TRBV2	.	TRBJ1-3	CASTADRGMSGNTIYF	TGTGCCAGCACCGCGGACAGGGGGATGTCTGGAAACACCATATATTTT
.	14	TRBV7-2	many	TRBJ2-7	CASSLGRGVREQYF	TGTGCCAGCAGCTTAGGTAGGGGTGTGAGAGAGCAGTACTTC
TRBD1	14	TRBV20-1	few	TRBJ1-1	CSAPLQGVNTEAFF	TGCAGTGCTCCTTTACAGGGGGTAAACACTGAAGCTTTCTTT
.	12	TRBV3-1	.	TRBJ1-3	CASSQGSGTIYF	TGTGCCAGCAGCCAGGGATCGGGCACCATATATTTT
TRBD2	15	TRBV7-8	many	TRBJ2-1	CASSLVSGGLNEQFF	TGTGCCAGCAGCTTAGTTAGCGGGGGCCTCAATGAGCAGTTCTTC
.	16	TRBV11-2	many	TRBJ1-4	CASSSRTPRAGEKLFF	TGTGCCAGCAGCTCCCGAACTCCTCGTGCAGGAGAAAAACTGTTTTTT
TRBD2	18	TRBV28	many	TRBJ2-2	CASSLDASGGPTTGELFF	TGTGCCAGCAGTTTAGACGCTAGCGGGGGCCCCACCACCGGGGAGCTGTTTTTT
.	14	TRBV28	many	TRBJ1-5	CASSPGTQVKPQHF	TGTGCCAGCAGTCCCGGGACTCAAGTCAAGCCCCAGCATTTT
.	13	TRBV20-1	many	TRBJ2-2	CSARAASTGELFF	TGCAGTGCTAGAGCGGCCAGCACCGGGGAGCTGTTTTTT
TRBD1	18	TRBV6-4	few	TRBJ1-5	CASISDRGRGGVFQPQHF	TGTGCCAGCATCTCGGACAGGGGGAGAGGAGGGGTTTTTCAGCCCCAGCATTTT
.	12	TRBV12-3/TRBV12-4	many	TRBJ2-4	CASSEGLDIQYF	TGTGCCAGCAGTGAGGGACTGGACATTCAGTACTTC
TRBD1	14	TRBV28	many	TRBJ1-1	CASILQGAWTEAFF	TGTGCCAGCATCTTACAGGGGGCGTGGACTGAAGCTTTCTTT
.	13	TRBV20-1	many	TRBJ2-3	CSARAFSTDTQYF	TGCAGTGCTAGAGCATTTAGCACAGATACGCAGTATTTT
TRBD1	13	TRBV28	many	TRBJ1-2	CASRTGAFYGYTF	TGTGCCAGCAGGACAGGGGCGTTCTATGGCTACACCTTC
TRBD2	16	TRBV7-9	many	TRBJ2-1	CASSLVVAGVNNEQFF	TGTGCCAGCAGCTTAGTGGTCGCGGGGGTTAACAATGAGCAGTTCTTC
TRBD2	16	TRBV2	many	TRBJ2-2	CASGGTSGSNTGELFF	TGTGCCAGCGGGGGGACTAGCGGTTCGAACACCGGGGAGCTGTTTTTT
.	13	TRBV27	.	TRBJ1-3	CASSLRGGNTIYF	TGTGCCAGCAGTTTAAGGGGGGGAAACACCATATATTTT
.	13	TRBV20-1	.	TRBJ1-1	CSALGRGRTEAFF	TGCAGTGCCCTTGGGAGGGGTCGGACTGAAGCTTTCTTT
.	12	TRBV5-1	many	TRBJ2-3	CASSAPSDTQYF	TGCGCCAGCAGCGCACCATCCGATACGCAGTATTTT
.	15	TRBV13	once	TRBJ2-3	CASSLRSYPTDTQYF	TGTGCCAGCAGCTTACGTAGCTATCCCACAGATACGCAGTATTTT
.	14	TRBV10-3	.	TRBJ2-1	CAISESSRHNEQFF	TGTGCCATCAGTGAGTCGTCTAGGCACAATGAGCAGTTCTTC
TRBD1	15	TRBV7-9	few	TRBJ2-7	CASSFFRDRSYEQYF	TGTGCCAGCAGCTTTTTCCGGGACAGGTCCTACGAGCAGTACTTC
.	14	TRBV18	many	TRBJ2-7	CASSLVQETYEQYF	TGTGCCAGCTCACTTGTACAGGAGACCTACGAGCAGTACTTC
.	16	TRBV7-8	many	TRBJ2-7	CASSLAFAGMTGEQYF	TGTGCCAGCAGCTTAGCGTTTGCGGGTATGACGGGCGAGCAGTACTTC
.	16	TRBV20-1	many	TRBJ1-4	CSARDLRTATNEKLFF	TGCAGTGCTAGAGATCTTAGGACGGCAACTAATGAAAAACTGTTTTTT
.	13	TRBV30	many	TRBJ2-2	CAWSVGGTGELFF	TGTGCCTGGAGCGTAGGAGGGACCGGGGAGCTGTTTTTT
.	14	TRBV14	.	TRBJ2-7	CASSHQRWNYEQYF	TGTGCCAGCAGCCATCAGCGGTGGAATTACGAGCAGTACTTC
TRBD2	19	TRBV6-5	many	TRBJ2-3	CASSYSIGSGGPLTDTQYF	TGTGCCAGCAGTTACTCGATCGGTAGCGGGGGGCCCCTCACAGATACGCAGTATTTT
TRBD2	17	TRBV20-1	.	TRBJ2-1	CSARDASGGPRYNEQFF	TGCAGTGCTAGAGATGCGAGCGGGGGCCCTCGCTACAATGAGCAGTTCTTC
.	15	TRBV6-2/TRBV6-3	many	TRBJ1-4	CASSPGSLTSGKLFF	TGTGCCAGCAGCCCTGGGAGTCTGACTAGCGGAAAACTGTTTTTT
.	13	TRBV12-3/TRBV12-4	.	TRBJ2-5	CASSWDGRETQYF	TGTGCCAGCAGCTGGGACGGCAGGGAGACCCAGTACTTC
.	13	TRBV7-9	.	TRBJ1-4	CASSHGETEKLFF	TGTGCCAGCAGCCACGGTGAGACTGAAAAACTGTTTTTT
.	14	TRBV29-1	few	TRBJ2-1	CSVEWGSSYNEQFF	TGCAGCGTAGAGTGGGGGAGCTCCTACAATGAGCAGTTCTTC
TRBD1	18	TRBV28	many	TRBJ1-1	CASSGQGPRGLLNTEAFF	TGTGCCAGCAGTGGACAGGGGCCGAGGGGACTATTGAACACTGAAGCTTTCTTT